The 18 T cell receptor beta chains listed next were all sequenced from one sample in a study of T cell responses to AZD1222 COVID-19 vaccine (dated by TCRdb to the early 2020s). Explained via the paper, the time point label denotes: about 28 days (+/-7) after the second vaccine dose. The library was built by means of the immunoSEQ multiplex PCR assay. What TCRdb holds here is the immuneACCESS table cut down to in-frame rearrangements. Part of the clones is not present; checked against another copy, under half of the missing clones reflect an unresolved V gene, and the others are unexplained. The sample table shows approximately 31,000 clones, and roughly 90% are seen once. Together, the top ten hold 11% to 15% of the sample. The specimen was peripheral blood, collected 28 days after the second AZD1222 dose. The receptors derive from an adult who received the AZD1222 COVID-19 vaccine.

This sequence joins TRBV6-1 and TRBJ1-1, with D perhaps TRBD1 (6 bases). The germline V and J ends were trimmed by 3 bases and 1 base, with 18 bases remaining between them. From germline, CDR1 is MNHNS and CDR2 SASEGT. This CDR3 contains 17 residues. The CDR3 reads CASSDRGNRGPNTEAFF. The CDR3 nucleotides read TGTGCCAGCAGTGATCGGGGCAATCGGGGGCCGAACACTGAAGCTTTCTTT.

For this clone: Its ends do not fully match the called genes, so a read error is possible. V and J are TRBV4-1 and TRBJ1-2; D may be TRBD1 (5 bases). Per the germline V gene, CDR1 is MGHRA and CDR2 is YSYEKL. The CDR3 loop spans 14 amino acids. Here the CDR3 reads CASSQDTRAGRNRF. Written as DNA, the CDR3 is TGCGCCAGCAGCCAAGATACGCGGGCAGGGCGGAACCGCTTC.

The chain has TRBV10-3 and TRBJ1-2, with 9 bases that match TRBD1. Germline-derived CDR1 and CDR2 are ENHRY and SYGVKD. The CDR3 extends over 16 amino acids. With 2 bases clipped from V and 0 bases from J, the junction kept 4 bases outside the gene matches. The CDR3, as DNA: TGTGCCATCAGTGAGGACAGGGGGTTATCTAACTATGGCTACACCTTC. This encodes CAISEDRGLSNYGYTF.

For the CDR3, the DNA is TGTGCCAGCAGCTTATTAGCGGGGAACACTGAAGCTTTCTTT. It encodes CASSLLAGNTEAFF. The chain links TRBV7-3 to TRBJ1-1; D call uncertain. This CDR3 is built from 14 residues. The V gene lost 2 bases and the J gene lost 1 base, with 8 bases spanning the gap. Germline CDR1 and CDR2: SGHTA and FQGTGA.

V is TRBV4-1 and J is TRBJ2-2; the match to TRBD1 covers 11 bases. This CDR3 spans 15 amino acids. Per germline, CDR1 MGHRA and CDR2 YSYEKL. V lost 4 bases and J lost 2; bases outside the gene matches: 0. Here the CDR3 reads CASSRTGGNTGELFF. CDR3 nucleotides: TGCGCCAGCAGCCGGACAGGGGGCAACACCGGGGAGCTGTTTTTT.

V usage is TRBV19 and J usage is TRBJ2-7; 7 bases are a match to TRBD2. The germline CDR1 and CDR2 sequences are LNHDA and SQIVND (reference sequence). There are 13 residues in the CDR3. With 3 bases clipped from V and 6 bases from J, the junction kept 5 bases outside the gene matches. As DNA, the CDR3 is TGTGCCAGTAGTATTCGAGGGGAGGGCGAGCAGTACTTC. Protein product: CASSIRGEGEQYF.

The V gene is TRBV7-8, the J gene TRBJ1-5, with TRBD1 matching 9 bases. The CDR3 runs 17 residues. Germline lookup yields CDR1 SGHVS and CDR2 FQNEAQ. The V segment lost 2 bases and the J segment 6 bases; nucleotides outside the gene matches: 11. The CDR3 coding sequence is TGTGCCAGCAGCTTACAAGGCCGGGACAGGGCGGGTCAGCCCCAGCATTTT. This gives the protein CASSLQGRDRAGQPQHF.

As DNA, the CDR3 is TGTGCCAGCAGTATGAGGTCGAGGGACAATGAGCAGTTCTTC. Protein product: CASSMRSRDNEQFF. V is TRBV28 and J is TRBJ2-1, with a possible D match to TRBD2 (5 bases). V was pared by 5 bases and J by 5 bases, with 13 bases between. There are 14 residues in the CDR3. Germline CDR1 reads MDHEN; CDR2 reads SYDVKM.

V is TRBV28 and J is TRBJ1-5; D is unclear. This CDR3 contains 14 residues. V was pared by 1 base and J by 5 bases, with 9 bases between. The germline gives CDR1 MDHEN, CDR2 SYDVKM. CDR3 sequence reads: CASSLFLGYQPQHF. CDR3 coding DNA: TGTGCCAGCAGTTTATTCCTGGGGTATCAGCCCCAGCATTTT.

The chain combines TRBV7-3 with TRBJ2-3, with 8 bases that match TRBD2. Germline trimming cut 4 bases from V and 4 bases from J; bases unmatched to any gene: 7. Germline V lookup: CDR1 SGHTA, CDR2 FQGTGA. The CDR3 spans 15 residues. As DNA, the CDR3 is TGTGCCAGCAGCTCGCCGGGGGGGCCGGCAGATACGCAGTATTTT. Its protein product is CASSSPGGPADTQYF. The full variable domain, rest sourced from reference TRBV7-3 and TRBJ2-3, is GAGVSQTPSNKVTEKGKYVELRCDPISGHTALYWYRQSLGQGPEFLIYFQGTGAADDSGLPNDRFFAVRPEGSVSTLKIQRTERGDSAVYLCASSSPGGPADTQYFGPGTRLTVL.

This clone was recorded once. The chain couples TRBV7-3 to TRBJ2-3; either TRBD1 or TRBD2 may fit D (6 bases each). CDR1 is SGHTA and CDR2 is FQGTGA in the germline V gene. The CDR3 consists of 15 residues. V was pared by 3 bases and J by 0 bases, with 10 bases between. The CDR3, as DNA: TGTGCCAGCAGCTTCCGGGGGCTAAGCACAGATACGCAGTATTTT. Translating it yields CASSFRGLSTDTQYF.

This clone has a single count. The rearrangement joins TRBV2 to TRBJ1-1, with D hard to call. CDR3 length equals 11 residues. Between the trimmed V and J ends, which lost 3 bases and 1 base, there was a span of 0 bases. In germline, CDR1 is SNHLY, CDR2 FYNNEI. The CDR3 DNA sequence: TGTGCCAGCAGTGAGAACACTGAAGCTTTCTTT. It yields the protein CASSENTEAFF.

The chain combines TRBV12-3 or TRBV12-4 with TRBJ2-4; D tentatively fits TRBD1 or TRBD2 (5 bases each). Trimming took 5 bases from V and 5 from J, leaving 7 bases between them. The CDR3 totals 12 residues. The CDR3 nucleotides read TGTGCCAGCAGTCGGGACGAAAACATTCAGTACTTC. Its translation is CASSRDENIQYF.

The V and J genes are TRBV4-1 and TRBJ1-2, with D unresolved. CDR1 and CDR2 (germline): MGHRA, YSYEKL. V was trimmed by 0 bases and J by 6 bases, leaving 11 bases between them. The CDR3 contains 14 residues. This CDR3 reads CASSQEGIQHGYTF. For the CDR3, the DNA is TGCGCCAGCAGCCAAGAGGGGATCCAACATGGCTACACCTTC.

The chain joins TRBV5-4 to TRBJ1-2, with a possible D match to TRBD1 (6 bases). The CDR3 spans 13 residues. Trimming shortened V by 7 bases and J by 4 bases, and 14 bases separated the two germline ends. CDR1 and CDR2 from the germline V gene are SGHNT and YYREEE (reference sequence). This chain's CDR3 is CASSEGGSYGYTF. CDR3 coding DNA: TGTGCCAGCTCCGAGGGGGGATCCTATGGCTACACCTTC.

CDR3 DNA sequence: TGCGCCAGCAGCCAAGGCCGACGGGTCCCAGATACGCAGTATTTT. This encodes CASSQGRRVPDTQYF. The chain uses TRBV4-1 and TRBJ2-3; D not resolved. V dropped 1 base and J dropped 4 bases, with 12 bases sitting between them. Per germline, CDR1 MGHRA and CDR2 YSYEKL. The CDR3 has 15 residues.

This chain links TRBV7-9 with TRBJ1-3; D is undetermined. Germline loops: CDR1 SEHNR, CDR2 FQNEAQ (reference sequence). V shed 3 bases and J shed 0 bases, with 6 bases lying between them. There are 14 residues in the CDR3. The CDR3 reads CASSLGTSGNTIYF. The CDR3 bases are TGTGCCAGCAGCTTGGGTACCTCTGGAAACACCATATATTTT.

The chain is built from TRBV5-1 and TRBJ1-4; 9 bases agree with TRBD1. CDR1 is SGHRS and CDR2 is YFSETQ in the germline V gene. V shed 1 base and J 5 bases; nucleotides not matched to a gene: 3. This CDR3 has 15 residues. The CDR3 region has the DNA TGCGCCAGCAGCTTGCTGGGACAGGGAAATGAAAAACTGTTTTTT. Translation gives CASSLLGQGNEKLFF.